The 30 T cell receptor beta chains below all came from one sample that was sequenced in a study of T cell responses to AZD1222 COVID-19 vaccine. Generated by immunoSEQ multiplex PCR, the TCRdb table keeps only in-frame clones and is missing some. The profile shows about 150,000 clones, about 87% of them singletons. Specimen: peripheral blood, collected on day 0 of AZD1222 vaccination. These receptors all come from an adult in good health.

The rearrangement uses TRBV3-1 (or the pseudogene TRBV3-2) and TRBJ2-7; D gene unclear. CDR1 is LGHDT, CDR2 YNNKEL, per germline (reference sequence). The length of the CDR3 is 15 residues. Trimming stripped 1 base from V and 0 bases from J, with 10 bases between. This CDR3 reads CASSQVPESSYEQYF. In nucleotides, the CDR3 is TGTGCCAGCAGCCAAGTCCCAGAGAGCTCCTACGAGCAGTACTTC.

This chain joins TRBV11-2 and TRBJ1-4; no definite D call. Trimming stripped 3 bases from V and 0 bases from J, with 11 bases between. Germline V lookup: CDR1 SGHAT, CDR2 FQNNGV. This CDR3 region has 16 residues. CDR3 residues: CASSFSPLTTNEKLFF. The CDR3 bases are TGTGCCAGCAGCTTTTCACCACTTACAACTAATGAAAAACTGTTTTTT. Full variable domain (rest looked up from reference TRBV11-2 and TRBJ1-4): EAGVAQSPRYKIIEKRQSVAFWCNPISGHATLYWYQQILGQGPKLLIQFQNNGVVDDSQLPKDRFSAERLKGVDSTLKIQPAKLEDSAVYLCASSFSPLTTNEKLFFGSGTQLSVL.

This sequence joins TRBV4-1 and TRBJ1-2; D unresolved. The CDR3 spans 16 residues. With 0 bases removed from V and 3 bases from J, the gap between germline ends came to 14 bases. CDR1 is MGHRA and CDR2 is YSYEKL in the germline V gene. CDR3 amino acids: CASSQEGSRADYGYTF. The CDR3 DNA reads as TGCGCCAGCAGCCAAGAGGGCTCCCGGGCCGACTATGGCTACACCTTC.

In nucleotides, the CDR3 is TGTGCCAGCAGCTTAGGATCGGGTGGAGAGACCCAGTACTTC. Residues: CASSLGSGGETQYF. This rearrangement joins TRBV11-2 to TRBJ2-5; D is unresolved. Per germline, CDR1 SGHAT and CDR2 FQNNGV. V lost 1 base to trimming and J lost 4 bases, with 10 bases between them. CDR3 length: 14 residues. The entire variable domain, with the rest obtained from reference TRBV11-2 and TRBJ2-5, is as follows: EAGVAQSPRYKIIEKRQSVAFWCNPISGHATLYWYQQILGQGPKLLIQFQNNGVVDDSQLPKDRFSAERLKGVDSTLKIQPAKLEDSAVYLCASSLGSGGETQYFGPGTRLLVL.

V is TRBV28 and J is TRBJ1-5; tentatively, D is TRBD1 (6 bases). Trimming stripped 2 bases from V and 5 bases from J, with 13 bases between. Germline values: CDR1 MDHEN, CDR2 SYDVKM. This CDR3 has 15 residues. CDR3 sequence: CASSLGRGLDQPQHF. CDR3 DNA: TGTGCCAGCAGTTTAGGCAGGGGATTGGATCAGCCCCAGCATTTT.

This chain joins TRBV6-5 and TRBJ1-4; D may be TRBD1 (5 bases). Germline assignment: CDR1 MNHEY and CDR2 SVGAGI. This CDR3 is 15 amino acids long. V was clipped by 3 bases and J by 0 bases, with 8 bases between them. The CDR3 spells CASSYVRATNEKLFF. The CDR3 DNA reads TGTGCCAGCAGTTATGTCAGGGCAACTAATGAAAAACTGTTTTTT.

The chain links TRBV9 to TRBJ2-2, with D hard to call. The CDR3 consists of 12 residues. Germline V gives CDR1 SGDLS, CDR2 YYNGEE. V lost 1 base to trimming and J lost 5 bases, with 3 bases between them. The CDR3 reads CASSVTTGELFF. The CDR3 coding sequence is TGTGCCAGCAGCGTAACGACCGGGGAGCTGTTTTTT.

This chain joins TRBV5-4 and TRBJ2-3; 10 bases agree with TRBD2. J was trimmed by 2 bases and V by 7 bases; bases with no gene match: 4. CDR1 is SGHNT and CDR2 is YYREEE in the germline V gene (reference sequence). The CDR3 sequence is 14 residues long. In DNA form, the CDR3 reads TGTGCCAGCGGTAGCGGGGGGTACACAGATACGCAGTATTTT. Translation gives CASGSGGYTDTQYF.

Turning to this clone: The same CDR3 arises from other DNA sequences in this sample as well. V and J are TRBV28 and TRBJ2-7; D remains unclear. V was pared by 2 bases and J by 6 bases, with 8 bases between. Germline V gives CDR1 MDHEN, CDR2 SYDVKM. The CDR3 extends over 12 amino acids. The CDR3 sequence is CASSLPGSEQYF. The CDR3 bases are TGTGCCAGCAGTTTACCAGGTAGCGAGCAGTACTTC.

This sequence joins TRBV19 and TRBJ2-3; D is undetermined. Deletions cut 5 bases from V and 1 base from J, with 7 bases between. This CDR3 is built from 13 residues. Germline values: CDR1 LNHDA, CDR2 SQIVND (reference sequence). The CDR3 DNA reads TGTGCCAGTAGTCCCCCCGGCACAGATACGCAGTATTTT. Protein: CASSPPGTDTQYF.

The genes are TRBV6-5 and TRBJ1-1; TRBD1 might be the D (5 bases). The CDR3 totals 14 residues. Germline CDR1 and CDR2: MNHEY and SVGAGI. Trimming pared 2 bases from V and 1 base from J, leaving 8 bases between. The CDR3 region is CASSYGTGNTEAFF. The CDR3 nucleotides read TGTGCCAGCAGTTACGGGACGGGGAACACTGAAGCTTTCTTT.

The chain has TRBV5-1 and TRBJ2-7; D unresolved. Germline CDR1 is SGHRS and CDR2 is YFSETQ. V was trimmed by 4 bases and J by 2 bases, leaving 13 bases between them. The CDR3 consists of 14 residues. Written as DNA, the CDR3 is TGCGCCAGCAGCCCGGATGGGAATACCTACGAGCAGTACTTC. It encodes CASSPDGNTYEQYF.

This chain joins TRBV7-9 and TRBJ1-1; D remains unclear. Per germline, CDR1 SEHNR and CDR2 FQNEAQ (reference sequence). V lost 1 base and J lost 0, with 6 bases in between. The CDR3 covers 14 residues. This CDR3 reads CASSLGGLNTEAFF. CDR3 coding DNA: TGTGCCAGCAGCTTAGGGGGATTGAACACTGAAGCTTTCTTT.

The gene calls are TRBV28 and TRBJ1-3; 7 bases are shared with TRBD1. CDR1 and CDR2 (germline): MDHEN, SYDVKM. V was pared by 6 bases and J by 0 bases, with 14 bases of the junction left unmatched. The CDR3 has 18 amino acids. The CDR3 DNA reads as TGTGCCAGCAGGCCTGAGGGCAGGGGGTTAACCTCTGGAAACACCATATATTTT. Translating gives CASRPEGRGLTSGNTIYF. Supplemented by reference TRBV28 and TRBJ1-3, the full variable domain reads DVKVTQSSRYLVKRTGEKVFLECVQDMDHENMFWYRQDPGLGLRLIYFSYDVKMKEKGDIPEGYSVSREKKERFSLILESASTNQTSMYLCASRPEGRGLTSGNTIYFGEGSWLTVV.

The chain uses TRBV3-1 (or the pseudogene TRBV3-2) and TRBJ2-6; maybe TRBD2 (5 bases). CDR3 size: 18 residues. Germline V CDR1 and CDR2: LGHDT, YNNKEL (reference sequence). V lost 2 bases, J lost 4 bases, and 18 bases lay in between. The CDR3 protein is CASSQLTRVRSGANVLTF. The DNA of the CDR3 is TGTGCCAGCAGCCAACTCACTAGGGTTCGCTCGGGGGCCAACGTCCTGACTTTC.

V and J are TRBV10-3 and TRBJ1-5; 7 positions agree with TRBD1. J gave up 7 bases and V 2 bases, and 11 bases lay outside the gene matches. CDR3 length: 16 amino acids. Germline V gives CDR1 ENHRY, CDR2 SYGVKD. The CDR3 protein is CAISEGDRLSDQPQHF. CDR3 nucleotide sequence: TGTGCCATCAGTGAGGGGGACAGACTGTCAGACCAGCCCCAGCATTTT.

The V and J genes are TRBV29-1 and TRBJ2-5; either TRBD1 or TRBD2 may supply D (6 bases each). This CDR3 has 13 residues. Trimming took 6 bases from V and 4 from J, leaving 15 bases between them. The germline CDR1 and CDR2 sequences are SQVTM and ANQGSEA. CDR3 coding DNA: TGCAGCGTCGACTACGAGGGGGGAGAGACCCAGTACTTC. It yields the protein CSVDYEGGETQYF.

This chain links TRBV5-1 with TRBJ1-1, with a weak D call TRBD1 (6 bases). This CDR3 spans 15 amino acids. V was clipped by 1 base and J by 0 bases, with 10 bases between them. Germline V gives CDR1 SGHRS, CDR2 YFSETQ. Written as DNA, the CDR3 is TGCGCCAGCAGCTTGAGTGGGGGGCTGAACACTGAAGCTTTCTTT. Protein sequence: CASSLSGGLNTEAFF.

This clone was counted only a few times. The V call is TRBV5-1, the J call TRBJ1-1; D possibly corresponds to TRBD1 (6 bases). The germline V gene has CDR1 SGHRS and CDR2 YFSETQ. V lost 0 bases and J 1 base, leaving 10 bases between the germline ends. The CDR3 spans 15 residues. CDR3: CASSLVPGANTEAFF. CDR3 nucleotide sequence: TGCGCCAGCAGCTTGGTCCCGGGGGCGAACACTGAAGCTTTCTTT.

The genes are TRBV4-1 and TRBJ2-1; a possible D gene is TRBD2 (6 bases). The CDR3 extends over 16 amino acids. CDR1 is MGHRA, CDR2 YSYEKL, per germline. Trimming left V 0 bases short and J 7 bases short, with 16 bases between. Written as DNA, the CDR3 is TGCGCCAGCAGCCAAGATTTTCCGGGAGTGGTAAATGAGCAGTTCTTC. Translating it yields CASSQDFPGVVNEQFF.

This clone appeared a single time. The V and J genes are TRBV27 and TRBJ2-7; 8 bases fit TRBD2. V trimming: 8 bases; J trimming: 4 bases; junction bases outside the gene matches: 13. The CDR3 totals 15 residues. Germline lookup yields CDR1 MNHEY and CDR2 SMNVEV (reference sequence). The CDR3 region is CASRREETSVYEQYF. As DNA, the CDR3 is TGTGCCAGCCGCCGGGAGGAGACTAGCGTGTACGAGCAGTACTTC.

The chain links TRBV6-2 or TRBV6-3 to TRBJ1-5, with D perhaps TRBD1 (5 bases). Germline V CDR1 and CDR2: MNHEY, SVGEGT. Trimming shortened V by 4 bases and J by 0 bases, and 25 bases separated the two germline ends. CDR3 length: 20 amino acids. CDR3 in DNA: TGTGCCAGCAGTTCGCGCGGGACGGACTCCCGTTATTTTAGCAATCAGCCCCAGCATTTT. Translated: CASSSRGTDSRYFSNQPQHF.

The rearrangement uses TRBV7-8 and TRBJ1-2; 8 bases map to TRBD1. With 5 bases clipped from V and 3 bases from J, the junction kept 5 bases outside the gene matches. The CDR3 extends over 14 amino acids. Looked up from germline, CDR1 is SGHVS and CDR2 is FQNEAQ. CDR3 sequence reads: CASSVGTGYYGYTF. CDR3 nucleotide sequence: TGTGCCAGCAGCGTCGGGACAGGCTACTATGGCTACACCTTC.

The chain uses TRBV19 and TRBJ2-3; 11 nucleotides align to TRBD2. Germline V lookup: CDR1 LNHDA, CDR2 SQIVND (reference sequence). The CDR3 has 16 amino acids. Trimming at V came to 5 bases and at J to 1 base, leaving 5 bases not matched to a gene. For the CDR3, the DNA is TGTGCCAGTAGTCCCGAGACTAGCGGGGGCACAGATACGCAGTATTTT. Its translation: CASSPETSGGTDTQYF.

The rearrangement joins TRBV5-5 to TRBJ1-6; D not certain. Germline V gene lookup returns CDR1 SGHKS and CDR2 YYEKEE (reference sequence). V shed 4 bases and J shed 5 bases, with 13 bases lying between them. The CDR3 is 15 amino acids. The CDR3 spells CASSDSPGDNSPLHF. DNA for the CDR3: TGTGCCAGCAGCGATTCCCCCGGAGATAATTCACCCCTCCACTTT.

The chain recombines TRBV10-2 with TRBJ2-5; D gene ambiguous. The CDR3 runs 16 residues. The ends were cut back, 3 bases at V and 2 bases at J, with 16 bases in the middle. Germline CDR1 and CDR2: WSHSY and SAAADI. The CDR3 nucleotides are TGCGCCAGCAGTGACCACAAATCACTGAGACAAGAGACCCAGTACTTC. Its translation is CASSDHKSLRQETQYF.

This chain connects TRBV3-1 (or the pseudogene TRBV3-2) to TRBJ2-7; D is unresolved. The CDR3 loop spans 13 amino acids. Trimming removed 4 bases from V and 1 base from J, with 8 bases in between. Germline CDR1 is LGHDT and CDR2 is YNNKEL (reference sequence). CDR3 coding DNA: TGTGCCAGCAGCCGGGCATCGTCCTACGAGCAGTACTTC. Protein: CASSRASSYEQYF.

In DNA, the CDR3 is TGCGCCAGCAGCGCCTCCGGGACCTCCTTGGCCGAGACCCAGTACTTC. Translating gives CASSASGTSLAETQYF. The rearrangement links TRBV5-1 to TRBJ2-5, with D tentatively TRBD1 or TRBD2 (5 bases each). The germline gives CDR1 SGHRS, CDR2 YFSETQ. Trimming removed 4 bases from V and 5 bases from J, with 21 bases in between. The CDR3 has 16 residues.

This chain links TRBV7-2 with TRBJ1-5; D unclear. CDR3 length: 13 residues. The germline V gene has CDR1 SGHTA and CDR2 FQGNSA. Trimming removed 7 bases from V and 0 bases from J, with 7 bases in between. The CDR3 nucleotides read TGTGCCAGCAACCGGGATAGCAATCAGCCCCAGCATTTT. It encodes CASNRDSNQPQHF.

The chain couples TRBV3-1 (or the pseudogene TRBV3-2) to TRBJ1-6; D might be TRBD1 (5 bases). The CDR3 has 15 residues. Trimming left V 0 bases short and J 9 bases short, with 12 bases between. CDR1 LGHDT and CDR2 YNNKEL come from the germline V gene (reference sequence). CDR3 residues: CASSQDGRVASPLHF. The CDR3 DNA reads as TGTGCCAGCAGCCAAGATGGCAGGGTCGCTTCACCCCTCCACTTT.